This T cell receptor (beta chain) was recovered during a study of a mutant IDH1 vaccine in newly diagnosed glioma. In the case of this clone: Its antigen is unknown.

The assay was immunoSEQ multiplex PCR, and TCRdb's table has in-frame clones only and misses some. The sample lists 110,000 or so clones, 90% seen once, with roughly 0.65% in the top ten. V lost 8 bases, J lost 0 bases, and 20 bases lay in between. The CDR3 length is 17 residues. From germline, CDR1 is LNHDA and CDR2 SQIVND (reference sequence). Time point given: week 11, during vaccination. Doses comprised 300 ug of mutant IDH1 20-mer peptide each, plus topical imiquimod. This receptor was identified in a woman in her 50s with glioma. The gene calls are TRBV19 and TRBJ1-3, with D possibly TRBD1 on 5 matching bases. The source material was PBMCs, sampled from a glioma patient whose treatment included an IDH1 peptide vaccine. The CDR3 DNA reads TGTGCCAGTCCGATTAGAGGGGTACACTGCTCTGGAAACACCATATATTTT. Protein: CASPIRGVHCSGNTIYF.